This T cell receptor (beta chain) derives from a study of T cell therapy after organ transplantation. Clones were sequenced by immunoSEQ multiplex PCR, and TCRdb holds only the in-frame ones, with some missing. The sample holds some 47,000 clones; around 93% are singletons and the top ten take approximately 3.4%. V shed 1 base and J shed 8 bases, with 15 bases lying between them. The CDR3 has 15 residues. Germline values: CDR1 MNHNS, CDR2 SASEGT. Worth noting for this clone: Its specificity is not known.

The sequencing used CD8+ T cells from blood, collected before autologous CMV-specific T cell therapy. The genes are TRBV6-1 and TRBJ2-1, with D tentatively TRBD1 (6 bases). The sequence was obtained from a human patient who had received a solid organ transplant and had CMV disease. The CDR3 protein is CASSEGTVIRHEQFF. In DNA form, the CDR3 reads TGTGCCAGCAGTGAAGGGACAGTAATCCGTCATGAGCAGTTCTTC.